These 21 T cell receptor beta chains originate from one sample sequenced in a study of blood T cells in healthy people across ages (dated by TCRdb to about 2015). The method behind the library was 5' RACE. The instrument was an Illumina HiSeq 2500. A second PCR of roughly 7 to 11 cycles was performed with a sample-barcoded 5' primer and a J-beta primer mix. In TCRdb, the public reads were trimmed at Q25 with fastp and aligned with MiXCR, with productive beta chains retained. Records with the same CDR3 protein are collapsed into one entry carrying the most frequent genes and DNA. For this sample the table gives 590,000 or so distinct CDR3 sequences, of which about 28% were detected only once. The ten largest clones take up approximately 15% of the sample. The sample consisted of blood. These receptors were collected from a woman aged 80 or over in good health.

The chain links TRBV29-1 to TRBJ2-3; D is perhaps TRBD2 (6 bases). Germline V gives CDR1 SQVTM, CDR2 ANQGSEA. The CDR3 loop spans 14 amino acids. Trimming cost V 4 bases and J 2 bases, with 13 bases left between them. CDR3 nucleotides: TGCAGCGTTGGAATGGGGGGAAACACAGATACGCAGTATTTT. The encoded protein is CSVGMGGNTDTQYF.

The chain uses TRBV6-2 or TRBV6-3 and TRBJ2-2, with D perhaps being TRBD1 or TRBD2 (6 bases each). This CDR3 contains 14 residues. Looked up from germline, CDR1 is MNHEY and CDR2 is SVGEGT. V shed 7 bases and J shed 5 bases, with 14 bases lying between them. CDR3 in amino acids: CASIRWGATGELFF. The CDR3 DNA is TGTGCCAGCATACGTTGGGGGGCAACCGGGGAGCTGTTTTTT.

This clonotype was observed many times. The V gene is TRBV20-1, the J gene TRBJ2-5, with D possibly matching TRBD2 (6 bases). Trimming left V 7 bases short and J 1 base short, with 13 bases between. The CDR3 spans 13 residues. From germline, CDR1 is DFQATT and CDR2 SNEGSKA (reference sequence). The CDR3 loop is CSVFRGFQETQYF. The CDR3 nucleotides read TGCAGTGTTTTCCGGGGGTTCCAAGAGACCCAGTACTTC.

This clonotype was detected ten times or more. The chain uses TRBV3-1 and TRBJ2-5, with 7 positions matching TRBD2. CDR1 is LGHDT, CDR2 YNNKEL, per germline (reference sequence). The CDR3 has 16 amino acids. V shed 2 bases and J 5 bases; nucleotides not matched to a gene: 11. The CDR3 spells CASSQSASGSSETQYF. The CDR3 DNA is TGTGCCAGCAGCCAAAGCGCTAGCGGTTCGTCCGAGACCCAGTACTTC.

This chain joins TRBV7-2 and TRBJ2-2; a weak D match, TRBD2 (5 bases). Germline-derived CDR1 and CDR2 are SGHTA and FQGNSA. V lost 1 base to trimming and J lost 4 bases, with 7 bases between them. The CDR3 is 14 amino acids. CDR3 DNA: TGTGCCAGCAGCTTAGTAGGAGGCACCGGGGAGCTGTTTTTT. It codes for CASSLVGGTGELFF.

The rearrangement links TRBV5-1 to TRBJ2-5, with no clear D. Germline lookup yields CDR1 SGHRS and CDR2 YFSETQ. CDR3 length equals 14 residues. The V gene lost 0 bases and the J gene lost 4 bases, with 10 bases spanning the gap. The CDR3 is CASSLEIGLETQYF. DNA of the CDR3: TGCGCCAGCAGCTTGGAGATAGGGTTAGAGACCCAGTACTTC.

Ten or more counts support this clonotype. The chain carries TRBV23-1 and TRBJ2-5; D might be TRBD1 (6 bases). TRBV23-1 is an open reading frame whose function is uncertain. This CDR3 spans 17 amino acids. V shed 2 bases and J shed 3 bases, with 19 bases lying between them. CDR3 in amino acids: CASSQPRAGQRKETQYF. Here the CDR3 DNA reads TGCGCCAGCAGTCAACCAAGGGCAGGACAGAGAAAAGAGACCCAGTACTTC.

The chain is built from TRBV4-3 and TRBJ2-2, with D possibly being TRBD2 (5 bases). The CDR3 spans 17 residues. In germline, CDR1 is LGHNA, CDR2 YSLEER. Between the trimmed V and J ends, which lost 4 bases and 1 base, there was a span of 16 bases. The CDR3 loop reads CASSRHAGIQNTGELFF. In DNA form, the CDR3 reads TGCGCCAGCAGCCGTCATGCCGGGATACAGAACACCGGGGAGCTGTTTTTT.

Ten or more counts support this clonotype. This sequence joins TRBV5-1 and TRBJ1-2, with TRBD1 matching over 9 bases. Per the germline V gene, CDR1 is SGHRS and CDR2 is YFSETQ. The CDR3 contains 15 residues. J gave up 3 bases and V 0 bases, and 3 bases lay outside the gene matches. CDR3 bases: TGCGCCAGCAGCTTGGGACAGGGGGTCGACTATGGCTACACCTTC. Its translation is CASSLGQGVDYGYTF.

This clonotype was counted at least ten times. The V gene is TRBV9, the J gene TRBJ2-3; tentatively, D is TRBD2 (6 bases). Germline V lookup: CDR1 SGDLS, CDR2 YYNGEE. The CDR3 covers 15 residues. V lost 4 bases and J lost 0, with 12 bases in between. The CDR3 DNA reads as TGTGCCAGCAGCAACCGGGAGAGAAGCACAGATACGCAGTATTTT. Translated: CASSNRERSTDTQYF.

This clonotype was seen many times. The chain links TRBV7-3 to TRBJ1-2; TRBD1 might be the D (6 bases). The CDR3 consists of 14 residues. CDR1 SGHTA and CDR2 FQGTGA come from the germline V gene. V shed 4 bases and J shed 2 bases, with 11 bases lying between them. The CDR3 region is CASSSGTTNYGYTF. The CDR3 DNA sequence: TGTGCCAGCAGCTCCGGGACAACGAACTATGGCTACACCTTC.

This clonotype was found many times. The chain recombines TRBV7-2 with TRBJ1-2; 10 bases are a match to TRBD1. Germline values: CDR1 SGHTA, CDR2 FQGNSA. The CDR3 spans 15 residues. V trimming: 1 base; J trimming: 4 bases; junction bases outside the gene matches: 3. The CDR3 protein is CASSLGQGATYGYTF. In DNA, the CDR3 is TGTGCCAGCAGCTTAGGACAGGGGGCTACCTATGGCTACACCTTC.

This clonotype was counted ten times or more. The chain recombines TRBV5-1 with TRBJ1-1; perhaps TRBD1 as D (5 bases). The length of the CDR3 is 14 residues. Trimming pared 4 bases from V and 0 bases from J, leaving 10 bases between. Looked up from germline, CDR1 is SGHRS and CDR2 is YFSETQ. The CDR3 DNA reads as TGCGCCAGCAGCCCGGGGGATATGAACACTGAAGCTTTCTTT. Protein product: CASSPGDMNTEAFF.

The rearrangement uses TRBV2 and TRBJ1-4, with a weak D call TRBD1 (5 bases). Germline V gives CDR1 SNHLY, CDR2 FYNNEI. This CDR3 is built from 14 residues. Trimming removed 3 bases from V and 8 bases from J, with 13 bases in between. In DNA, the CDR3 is TGTGCCAGCAGTGACACGGGACGGCGGGAAAAACTGTTTTTT. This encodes CASSDTGRREKLFF.

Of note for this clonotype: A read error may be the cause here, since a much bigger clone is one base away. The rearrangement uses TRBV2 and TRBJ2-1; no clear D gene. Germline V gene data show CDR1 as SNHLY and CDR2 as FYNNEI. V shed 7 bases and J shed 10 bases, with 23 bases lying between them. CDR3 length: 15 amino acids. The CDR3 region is CASISDGGGVWEQFF. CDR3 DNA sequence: TGTGCCAGCATATCAGATGGCGGCGGTGTTTGGGAGCAGTTCTTC.

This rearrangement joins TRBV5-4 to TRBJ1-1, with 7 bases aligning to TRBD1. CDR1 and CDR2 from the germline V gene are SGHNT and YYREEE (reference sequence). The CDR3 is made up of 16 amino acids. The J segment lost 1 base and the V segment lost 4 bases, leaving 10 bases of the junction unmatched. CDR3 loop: CASSTDRVWENTEAFF. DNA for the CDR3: TGTGCCAGCAGCACAGACAGGGTCTGGGAGAACACTGAAGCTTTCTTT.

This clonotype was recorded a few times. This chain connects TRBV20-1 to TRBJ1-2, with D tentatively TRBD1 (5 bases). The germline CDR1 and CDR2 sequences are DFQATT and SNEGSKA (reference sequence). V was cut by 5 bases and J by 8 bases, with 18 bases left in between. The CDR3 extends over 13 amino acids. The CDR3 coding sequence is TGCAGTGCTTTGAGAGGGGAACTCTGGGGCTACACCTTC. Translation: CSALRGELWGYTF.

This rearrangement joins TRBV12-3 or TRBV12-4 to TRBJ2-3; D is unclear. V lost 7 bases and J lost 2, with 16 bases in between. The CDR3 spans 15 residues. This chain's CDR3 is CASTNFYGVTDTQYF. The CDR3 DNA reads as TGTGCCAGCACGAATTTTTATGGGGTCACAGATACGCAGTATTTT.

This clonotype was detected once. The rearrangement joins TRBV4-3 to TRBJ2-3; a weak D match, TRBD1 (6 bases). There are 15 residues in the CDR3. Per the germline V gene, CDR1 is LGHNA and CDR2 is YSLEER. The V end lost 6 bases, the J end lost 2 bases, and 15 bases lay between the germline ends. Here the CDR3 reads CASSRMTGSTDTQYF. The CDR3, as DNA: TGCGCCAGCAGTCGGATGACAGGCTCCACAGATACGCAGTATTTT.

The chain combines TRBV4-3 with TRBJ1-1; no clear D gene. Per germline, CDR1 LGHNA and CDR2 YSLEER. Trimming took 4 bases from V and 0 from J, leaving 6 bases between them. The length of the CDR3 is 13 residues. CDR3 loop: CASSRALNTEAFF. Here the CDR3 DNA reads TGCGCCAGCAGCCGGGCATTGAACACTGAAGCTTTCTTT.

The CDR3 DNA sequence: TGTGCCAGCAGCCTGCCCGATACGCAGTATTTT. Protein product: CASSLPDTQYF. V usage is TRBV7-9 and J usage is TRBJ2-3; no clear D gene. V was cut by 5 bases and J by 6 bases, with 6 bases left in between. CDR3 length: 11 residues. CDR1 SEHNR and CDR2 FQNEAQ come from the germline V gene (reference sequence). Drawing the rest from reference TRBV7-9 and TRBJ2-3, the complete variable domain is DTGVSQNPRHKITKRGQNVTFRCDPISEHNRLYWYRQTLGQGPEFLTYFQNEAQLEKSRLLSDRFSAERPKGSFSTLEIQRTEQGDSAMYLCASSLPDTQYFGPGTRLTVL.